The T cell receptor (beta chain) described here comes from a study of neurological immune-mediated disorders (dated by TCRdb to the late 2010s). Regarding the research as a whole: Among the 35 or so multiple sclerosis patients, relapsing-remitting MS was present in around 30 and secondary progressive MS was present in 3. Using UMI-based sequencing, the study compared peripheral blood TCR-beta repertoires from patients with HTLV-I-associated myelopathy (HAM/TSP), patients with multiple sclerosis, and healthy controls. The roughly 99 TCR-beta libraries covered PBMC samples along with longitudinal samples, technical triplicates, and paired sorted CD4+ and CD8+ T-cell subsets. Of the approximately 66 subjects in the cohort, some 15 were HAM/TSP patients, about 34 were multiple sclerosis patients, and about 20 were healthy controls.

Sequences SGHRS (CDR1) and YFSETQ (CDR2) are obtained from the germline V gene. The CDR3 contains 14 residues, cysteine and phenylalanine counted. This entry keeps only the CDR3 DNA: 42 bases, framed from base 1. The junction carries 11 bases between V and J, which are trimmed by 5 bases and 0 bases respectively. This clonotype was detected many times. Its antigen target is currently unknown. No base qualities exist here, and no much larger clone lies one base off it. For the unsorted PBMC libraries, 2 million PBMCs were stored in RNAlater at -80 degrees C until RNA extraction and were used to generate the libraries. The multiple sclerosis patients were enrolled in a US clinical protocol that used magnetic resonance imaging to evaluate disease progression. Peripheral blood was subjected to Ficoll-Hypaque density gradient centrifugation to isolate PBMCs, which were then cryopreserved in liquid nitrogen.

What the authors observed across the whole study: Expanded clones from different subjects shared no identical CDR3 amino acid sequences, which suggests that TCR-beta repertoires were private in all groups. In phylogenetic analysis, the repertoires of 18 of 34 MS patients grouped into a cluster of related CDR3 sequences, which suggests a possible signature at the repertoire level. TCR clonal expansion was greatest in HAM/TSP patients and smallest in MS patients, who ranked below even healthy controls. No association of the MS cluster with clinical or MRI features was observed, and the need for larger cohorts was stated by the authors.

cDNA synthesis used template-switch 5'RACE with a primer carrying a 10-nucleotide random unique molecular identifier tagging each TCR transcript. Over 170 million TCR-beta sequences, covering 15-18 subjects, were produced in each sequencing run. The RNeasy kit was used to extract total RNA. The KAPA Real-time Library Amplification kit was used to amplify TCR-beta VDJ regions with primers targeting the TCR constant region and the 5'RACE anchor. Sample indexes and Illumina adaptors were added in a first PCR, and a second PCR then increased library yield. After purification with Ampure beads, the TCR product of roughly 650 bp was size-selected on a 2% E-gel SizeSelection system. Before pooling, library quality was checked on a Bioanalyzer, concentration was measured with Qubit, and libraries were quantified with the Kapa Library Quantification kit. An Illumina HiSeq 2500 sequenced the libraries paired-end 2 x 150 bp. To increase sequence diversity, about 24-32% phiX was spiked into each library pool. Regarding the original processing steps: The quality-filtered reads were processed with the UMI-based MiGEC pipeline, whose error correction step removed more than 80% of the raw TCR sequences. VDJ genes were aligned to IMGT germline references, and each clonotype was defined by a unique CDR3 amino acid sequence together with V-J genes. Clonal expansion, Shannon diversity, and CDR3 relatedness (CalcPairwiseDistances, ClusterSamples) were evaluated with VDJtools, and phylogenetic trees were built with CLCbio workbench. Expanded clones were defined as having at least 8 unique UMIs, based on coefficient-of-variation modelling across technical triplicates. The public reads were quality trimmed at Q25 with fastp and then assembled into clones with MiXCR by TCRdb, keeping productive beta chains. Rows with a matching CDR3 protein are joined into one entry that keeps the most common DNA and genes. What appears here as the V and J calls and clone size reflects TCRdb's work, not the paper's. The table for this sample lists about 70,000 distinct CDR3 sequences; 4.5% to 6% of them were counted only once. The ten largest clonotypes hold over 2% of the sample.

The V and J segments used are TRBV5-1 and TRBJ1-1; the D gene remains uncertain. Input material: PBMCs. This TCR was recovered from a woman between 70 and 85 years old with multiple sclerosis. The DNA sequence follows: TGCGCCAGCAGGAGGGATAATTTGAACACTGAAGCTTTCTTT. The encoded protein is CASRRDNLNTEAFF.